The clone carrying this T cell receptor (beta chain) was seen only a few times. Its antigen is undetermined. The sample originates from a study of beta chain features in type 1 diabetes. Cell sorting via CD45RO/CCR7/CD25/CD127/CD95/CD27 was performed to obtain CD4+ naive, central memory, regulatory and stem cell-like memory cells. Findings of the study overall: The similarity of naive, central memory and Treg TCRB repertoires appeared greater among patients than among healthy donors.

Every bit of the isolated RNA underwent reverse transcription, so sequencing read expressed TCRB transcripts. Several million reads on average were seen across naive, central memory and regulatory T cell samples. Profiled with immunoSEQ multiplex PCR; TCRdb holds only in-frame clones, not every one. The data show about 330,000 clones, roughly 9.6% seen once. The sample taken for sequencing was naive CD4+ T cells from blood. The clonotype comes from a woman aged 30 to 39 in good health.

The CDR3 DNA sequence: TGTGCCAGCAGCTTCAACAATGAGCAGTTCTTC. Its translation: CASSFNNEQFF. The chain is built from TRBV5-4 and TRBJ2-1; D remains ambiguous. CDR3 length equals 11 residues. Germline V gene lookup returns CDR1 SGHNT and CDR2 YYREEE (reference sequence). V lost 2 bases, J lost 5 bases, and 2 bases lay in between.